A single sample is the source of the 13 T cell receptor beta chains below, sequenced in a study of low-dose radiotherapy and immunotherapy resistance in tumors. Priming of first-strand cDNA relied on TRAV- and TRBV-specific primers (covering alpha and beta chains). Amplification, which lasted 20 to 25 PCR cycles, used a constant-region primer and V-primer adapter to amplify TCRs. A single record per CDR3 protein comes from TCRdb applying MiXCR to the reads. The data hold roughly 38,000 distinct CDR3 sequences, with about a fifth observed a single time. Time point given: after trial treatment. Sample treatment: LDRT plus nivolumab, ipilimumab, low-dose cyclophosphamide and aspirin (RACIN trial). Source: PBMCs, taken after low-dose radiotherapy plus immunotherapy. All receptors come from a female donor with ovarian cancer.

A remark on this clonotype: This sequence is one base from a far larger clone and is likely a read error. V is TRBV10-3 and J is TRBJ2-6, with D possibly TRBD2 on 5 matching bases. Trimming stripped 3 bases from V and 0 bases from J, with 6 bases between. There are 15 residues in the CDR3. Per the germline V gene, CDR1 is ENHRY and CDR2 is SYGVKD. CDR3 residues: CAISEEGSGANVLTF. CDR3 in DNA: TGTGCCATCAGTGAAGAGGGCTCTGGGGCCAACGTCCTGACTTTC.

Comments on this clonotype: A read error is likely here: a far larger clone is one base away. The chain couples TRBV5-4 to TRBJ2-5; D not resolved. V was clipped by 4 bases and J by 11 bases, with 24 bases between them. In germline, CDR1 is SGHNT, CDR2 YYREEE (reference sequence). The CDR3 length is 15 residues. The CDR3 is CASSPSAGSYNEQYF. CDR3 bases: TGTGCCAGCAGCCCCAGCGCCGGTTCCTACAATGAGCAGTACTTC.

This clonotype occurred many times. The rearrangement links TRBV6-2 or TRBV6-3 to TRBJ1-2, with D tentatively TRBD1 (5 bases). Germline CDR1 and CDR2: MNHEY and SVGEGT. V was clipped by 7 bases and J by 4 bases, with 10 bases between them. The CDR3 runs to 12 residues. The CDR3 spells CASTRGSYGYTF. For the CDR3, the DNA is TGTGCCAGCACCCGGGGGAGCTATGGCTACACCTTC.

This clonotype was detected ten times or more. The J gene is TRBJ2-1, the V gene TRBV10-1; a weak D match, TRBD1 (5 bases). CDR1 WNHNN and CDR2 SYGVQD come from the germline V gene (reference sequence). V was clipped by 3 bases and J by 8 bases, with 8 bases between them. The CDR3 extends over 12 amino acids. The CDR3 spells CASSDQGDEQFF. The CDR3, as DNA: TGCGCCAGCAGTGACCAGGGCGATGAGCAGTTCTTC.

This clonotype was seen at least ten times. The rearrangement joins TRBV3-1 to TRBJ2-7; D is unclear. CDR3 size: 14 residues. V was trimmed by 1 base and J by 0 bases, leaving 7 bases between them. Looked up from germline, CDR1 is LGHDT and CDR2 is YNNKEL (reference sequence). The CDR3 sequence is CASSQAFGSYEQYF. CDR3 nucleotide sequence: TGTGCCAGCAGCCAAGCTTTTGGCTCCTACGAGCAGTACTTC.

At least ten counts were recorded for this clonotype. This rearrangement joins TRBV29-1 to TRBJ1-1; 7 nucleotides align to TRBD1. This CDR3 is 13 amino acids long. Germline V gene data show CDR1 as SQVTM and CDR2 as ANQGSEA. The trim removed 6 bases at V and 3 bases at J, leaving 7 bases unmatched. This chain's CDR3 is CSVQQTGYTEAFF. CDR3 in DNA: TGCAGCGTACAACAGACAGGGTACACTGAAGCTTTCTTT.

This clonotype was detected ten times or more. V usage is TRBV18 and J usage is TRBJ2-7; D is uncertain. The CDR3 extends over 13 amino acids. Germline V gene data show CDR1 as KGHSH and CDR2 as LQKENI. Trimming cost V 3 bases and J 6 bases, with 12 bases left between them. CDR3 loop: CASSPAIEVEQYF. Here the CDR3 DNA reads TGTGCCAGCTCACCTGCTATTGAGGTCGAGCAGTACTTC.

This clonotype was detected many times. This rearrangement joins TRBV27 to TRBJ2-1; 13 nucleotides agree with TRBD2. The V gene end was trimmed by 5 bases and the J gene end by 0 bases; junction bases not matched to a gene: 16. Per germline, CDR1 MNHEY and CDR2 SMNVEV (reference sequence). CDR3 length: 21 amino acids. The CDR3 reads CASSPGLAGVGVLSSYNEQFF. As DNA, the CDR3 is TGTGCCAGCAGTCCAGGACTAGCGGGGGTTGGAGTATTGAGCTCCTACAATGAGCAGTTCTTC.

Comments on this clonotype: With a far larger clone one base away, a read error is the likely cause. J is TRBJ2-3 and V is TRBV28, with 8 bases aligning to TRBD2. Germline V gene sequence: CDR1 MDHEN, CDR2 SYDVKM. The CDR3 covers 14 residues. After removal of 5 bases from V and 6 bases from J, the junction contained 7 bases not matched to a gene. CDR3 bases: TGTGCCAGCAGTGATTTCGGGGGGGCGGATACGCAGTATTTT. Its protein product is CASSDFGGADTQYF.

This clonotype has only a few counts. The CDR3 DNA follows: TGTGCCAGCACCCGGACTAGCCTCGGGGAGCAGTTCTTC. Translating gives CASTRTSLGEQFF. This chain uses TRBV12-3 or TRBV12-4 with TRBJ2-1; 8 nucleotides agree with TRBD2. V dropped 7 bases and J dropped 10; count of bases not matched to a gene: 9. CDR3 length equals 13 residues.

Ten or more counts support this clonotype. The chain employs TRBV12-3 or TRBV12-4 and TRBJ2-4, with unresolved D. The CDR3 length is 14 residues. Trimming removed 6 bases from V and 0 bases from J, with 9 bases in between. In DNA, the CDR3 is TGTGCCAGCAGCCGTCCAGTAGCCAAAAACATTCAGTACTTC. As protein: CASSRPVAKNIQYF.

As concerns this clonotype: A single base is all that separates this from a far larger clone, so a read error is likely. V and J are TRBV12-3 or TRBV12-4 and TRBJ2-7; the match to TRBD2 covers 13 bases. Unmatched junction bases numbered 5, after V lost 2 bases and J lost 7 bases. This CDR3 has 15 amino acids. CDR3 in amino acids: CASSLTSGRVNEQYF. The CDR3 region has the DNA TGTGCCAGCAGTTTAACTAGCGGGAGGGTTAATGAGCAGTACTTC.

This clonotype was picked up many times. The chain carries TRBV7-2 and TRBJ2-5; D unclear. V gave up 1 base and J gave up 1 base, with 4 bases separating them. Germline V gene sequence: CDR1 SGHTA, CDR2 FQGNSA. The CDR3 extends over 13 amino acids. The CDR3, as DNA: TGTGCCAGCAGCTTAGGCAGCCAAGAGACCCAGTACTTC. Translation gives CASSLGSQETQYF.